A single sample is the source of the 29 T cell receptor beta chains below, sequenced in a study of T-cell memory formation after mild COVID-19. TCRdb reprocessed the 5' RACE reads with MiXCR, giving one entry per CDR3 protein. The sample lists a few hundred thousand distinct CDR3 sequences, about 20% occurring once. Source material: PBMCs or a T cell subset sorted from them (not recorded which). Receptors originate from an adult woman who had mild COVID-19 (a few samples of this study predate the infection). Cell type and time point are not known.

This rearrangement joins TRBV7-8 to TRBJ1-5; D gene ambiguous. The CDR3 length is 14 residues. V was cut by 0 bases and J by 0 bases, with 3 bases left in between. Germline values: CDR1 SGHVS, CDR2 FQNEAQ. Here the CDR3 DNA reads TGTGCCAGCAGCTTAGCCCTTAGCAATCAGCCCCAGCATTTT. As protein: CASSLALSNQPQHF. Filled out from reference TRBV7-8 and TRBJ1-5, the complete variable domain reads GAGVSQSPRYKVAKRGQDVALRCDPISGHVSLFWYQQALGQGPEFLTYFQNEAQLDKSGLPSDRFFAERPEGSVSTLKIQRTQQEDSAVYLCASSLALSNQPQHFGDGTRLSIL.

V gene TRBV5-1 combines with J gene TRBJ2-7, with 7 bases lining up with TRBD1. This CDR3 contains 16 residues. In germline, CDR1 is SGHRS, CDR2 YFSETQ. With 4 bases clipped from V and 2 bases from J, the junction kept 12 bases outside the gene matches. CDR3 sequence reads: CASSHKEGQLTYEQYF. CDR3 in DNA: TGCGCCAGCAGCCATAAAGAGGGACAGCTGACCTACGAGCAGTACTTC. The whole variable domain, remainder taken from reference TRBV5-1 and TRBJ2-7, is KAGVTQTPRYLIKTRGQQVTLSCSPISGHRSVSWYQQTPGQGLQFLFEYFSETQRNKGNFPGRFSGRQFSNSRSEMNVSTLELGDSALYLCASSHKEGQLTYEQYFGPGTRLTVT.

The rearrangement joins TRBV6-6 to TRBJ1-1; 7 bases align to TRBD1. The CDR3 runs to 15 residues. Germline V lookup: CDR1 MNHNY, CDR2 SVGAGI (reference sequence). Germline trimming cut 2 bases from V and 6 bases from J; bases unmatched to any gene: 9. The DNA for the CDR3 is TGTGCCAGCAGTTACACGAGAGACAGGGACCCTGAAGCTTTCTTT. Protein sequence: CASSYTRDRDPEAFF.

The chain recombines TRBV10-3 with TRBJ2-5; unclear D gene. Trimming removed 0 bases at V and 1 base at J, with 9 bases between. Germline V gene sequence: CDR1 ENHRY, CDR2 SYGVKD. The CDR3 has 15 residues. The CDR3 reads CAISESVSFQETQYF. For the CDR3, the DNA is TGTGCCATCAGTGAGTCGGTTAGCTTCCAAGAGACCCAGTACTTC.

This clonotype was counted many times. This chain uses TRBV7-9 with TRBJ2-1; D gene ambiguous. V was trimmed by 6 bases and J by 5 bases, leaving 8 bases between them. This CDR3 contains 12 residues. The germline V gene has CDR1 SEHNR and CDR2 FQNEAQ (reference sequence). The chain's CDR3 is CASSTAHNEQFF. CDR3 nucleotides: TGTGCCAGCAGTACAGCCCACAATGAGCAGTTCTTC. The variable domain in full, completed from reference TRBV7-9 and TRBJ2-1, reads DTGVSQNPRHKITKRGQNVTFRCDPISEHNRLYWYRQTLGQGPEFLTYFQNEAQLEKSRLLSDRFSAERPKGSFSTLEIQRTEQGDSAMYLCASSTAHNEQFFGPGTRLTVL.

The V and J genes are TRBV9 and TRBJ1-3; D perhaps matches TRBD1 (6 bases). V lost 3 bases and J lost 4, with 11 bases in between. The CDR3 is 14 residues long. Germline CDR1 SGDLS, CDR2 YYNGEE. CDR3 sequence (DNA): TGTGCCAGCAGCGAGCAGGGGACGGGAAACACCATATATTTT. Its protein product is CASSEQGTGNTIYF.

The chain is built from TRBV7-9 and TRBJ2-7; tentatively, D is TRBD1 (6 bases). Germline V gene data show CDR1 as SEHNR and CDR2 as FQNEAQ (reference sequence). V dropped 5 bases and J dropped 1 base, with 9 bases sitting between them. The CDR3 contains 13 residues. The CDR3 DNA reads as TGTGCCAGCAGCCACGACAGGTCCTACGAGCAGTACTTC. It is translated as CASSHDRSYEQYF.

A single count supports this clonotype. The rearrangement joins TRBV29-1 to TRBJ1-1, with unresolved D. V was cut by 6 bases and J by 2 bases, with 10 bases left in between. Germline CDR1 is SQVTM and CDR2 is ANQGSEA. This CDR3 has 12 amino acids. CDR3 loop: CSVVVANTEAFF. Written as DNA, the CDR3 is TGCAGCGTGGTTGTGGCTAACACTGAAGCTTTCTTT.

This clonotype appeared a few times. This rearrangement joins TRBV6-6 to TRBJ1-1; D is undetermined. CDR1 and CDR2 from the germline V gene are MNHNY and SVGAGI (reference sequence). The CDR3 is made up of 13 amino acids. Trimming pared 6 bases from V and 1 base from J, leaving 9 bases between. The CDR3 here is CASRRNRNTEAFF. The CDR3 nucleotides read TGTGCCAGCAGGCGTAACAGGAACACTGAAGCTTTCTTT.

This clonotype came up a few times. The chain has TRBV5-1 and TRBJ2-2; 9 bases match TRBD2. The CDR3 is made up of 14 amino acids. The trim removed 7 bases at V and 4 bases at J, leaving 5 bases unmatched. Germline V lookup: CDR1 SGHRS, CDR2 YFSETQ. The CDR3 DNA reads as TGCGCCAGCGGCCCTAGCGGGATCACCGGGGAGCTGTTTTTT. As protein: CASGPSGITGELFF.

The sample holds a few counts of this clonotype. In DNA form, the CDR3 reads TGTGCCAGCAGTGAAACGGCCGGGAGTAATCAGCCCCAGCATTTT. Protein product: CASSETAGSNQPQHF. The gene calls are TRBV6-1 and TRBJ1-5; no definite D call. Trimming pared 2 bases from V and 4 bases from J, leaving 12 bases between. Germline values: CDR1 MNHNS, CDR2 SASEGT. The CDR3 has 15 residues.

This clonotype was detected a few times. This chain joins TRBV4-1 and TRBJ2-7, with TRBD2 matching 8 bases. The ends lost 2 bases at V and 6 bases at J; junction bases unmatched: 6. The CDR3 consists of 14 residues. Germline loops: CDR1 MGHRA, CDR2 YSYEKL. CDR3 sequence (DNA): TGCGCCAGCAGCCAATACGGGGGGGCCCTCGAGCAGTACTTC. Translation gives CASSQYGGALEQYF.

This clonotype was counted a few times. This chain links TRBV19 with TRBJ2-5; possibly TRBD2 for D (5 bases). This CDR3 spans 13 amino acids. Germline V CDR1 and CDR2: LNHDA, SQIVND (reference sequence). The V and J ends lost 4 bases and 10 bases respectively, with 16 bases between them. The chain's CDR3 is CASSRLKGDDQYF. Written as DNA, the CDR3 is TGTGCCAGTAGTAGACTAAAGGGTGATGACCAGTACTTC.

This clonotype was seen more than once but under ten times. CDR3 nucleotide sequence: TGTGCCAGCTCACTTCGGACAGGGCGCCTTACCGAGCAGTACTTC. It encodes CASSLRTGRLTEQYF. This chain joins TRBV18 and TRBJ2-7, with 8 bases that match TRBD1. V dropped 4 bases and J dropped 6; count of bases not matched to a gene: 11. The V gene's germline CDR1 is KGHSH and CDR2 LQKENI. The CDR3 spans 15 residues.

The V and J genes are TRBV12-5 and TRBJ1-1, with D hard to call. V was cut by 0 bases and J by 4 bases, with 18 bases left in between. Per the germline V gene, CDR1 is LGHNT and CDR2 is FRNRAP. The CDR3 contains 17 residues. The CDR3 DNA reads TGTGCTAGTGGTTTGGTAAGGGAGGCCCCTCGGGTCACTGAAGCTTTCTTT. Translating it yields CASGLVREAPRVTEAFF.

This clonotype occurred a few times. V usage is TRBV4-2 and J usage is TRBJ2-3, with a possible D match to TRBD2 (5 bases). There are 15 residues in the CDR3. Per germline, CDR1 LGHNA and CDR2 YNFKEQ. The V gene lost 0 bases and the J gene lost 6 bases, with 13 bases spanning the gap. The CDR3 sequence: CASSQDRTRGDTQYF. CDR3 DNA sequence: TGTGCCAGCAGCCAAGATCGAACTCGAGGGGATACGCAGTATTTT.

This clonotype was seen ten or more times. The chain combines TRBV7-2 with TRBJ1-1; D remains ambiguous. Looked up from germline, CDR1 is SGHTA and CDR2 is FQGNSA. The CDR3 loop spans 13 amino acids. Trimming removed 5 bases from V and 6 bases from J, with 13 bases in between. Written as DNA, the CDR3 is TGTGCCAGCAGCAGACCGGGAATCGCTGAAGCTTTCTTT. It yields the protein CASSRPGIAEAFF.

The sample holds a few counts of this clonotype. The CDR3 nucleotides read TGTGCCAGCAGTGCCCCGGGACTAGCGGTATACGAGCAGTACTTC. This gives the protein CASSAPGLAVYEQYF. The chain recombines TRBV6-5 with TRBJ2-7; 11 nucleotides align to TRBD2. V lost 5 bases and J lost 4; bases outside the gene matches: 7. The germline gives CDR1 MNHEY, CDR2 SVGAGI. The CDR3 spans 15 residues.

This clonotype was counted once. The J gene is TRBJ2-1, the V gene TRBV6-1, with 12 bases that match TRBD1. The germline gives CDR1 MNHNS, CDR2 SASEGT. J lost 5 bases, V lost 5 bases, and 7 bases had no gene match. The CDR3 is made up of 16 amino acids. The CDR3, as DNA: TGTGCCAGCAGTTTTCCGGGACAGGGGGCACACAATGAGCAGTTCTTC. Amino acids: CASSFPGQGAHNEQFF.

The CDR3 DNA follows: TGTGCCAGCAGCCAAGATAGAAGGACAGGGGAAAACACCATATATTTT. It translates to CASSQDRRTGENTIYF. The chain uses TRBV3-1 and TRBJ1-3; the match to TRBD1 covers 9 bases. Unmatched junction bases numbered 6, after V lost 0 bases and J lost 6 bases. The CDR3 extends over 16 amino acids. Looked up from germline, CDR1 is LGHDT and CDR2 is YNNKEL (reference sequence).

For the CDR3, the DNA is TGTGCCAGCAGTTTTGTGGGACAGGGTGCCAACGAGCAGTACTTC. Amino acid sequence: CASSFVGQGANEQYF. The chain employs TRBV12-3 or TRBV12-4 and TRBJ2-7; 9 bases map to TRBD1. The junction had 8 bases not matched to a gene; V was cut back by 3 bases and J by 5 bases. The CDR3 is 15 residues long.

This clonotype was seen only a few times. This rearrangement joins TRBV15 to TRBJ1-2; D is possibly TRBD1 (6 bases). This CDR3 comprises 13 residues. V was trimmed by 3 bases and J by 5 bases, leaving 10 bases between them. The germline gives CDR1 LNHNV, CDR2 YYDKDF (reference sequence). CDR3 sequence (DNA): TGTGCCACCAGCAGGAACAGGGCTTATGGCTACACCTTC. Amino acids: CATSRNRAYGYTF.

This clonotype has more than one count but fewer than ten. This chain connects TRBV20-1 to TRBJ2-3, with 14 bases aligning to TRBD2. The CDR3 sequence is 15 residues long. The germline gives CDR1 DFQATT, CDR2 SNEGSKA (reference sequence). With 5 bases clipped from V and 3 bases from J, the junction kept 4 bases outside the gene matches. Here the CDR3 DNA reads TGCAGTGCTGGGACTAGCGGGAGATGGACAGATACGCAGTATTTT. Translation: CSAGTSGRWTDTQYF.

This clonotype was found a few times. The CDR3 DNA reads TGTGCCAGCAGCCAACAGGGGGAGGGCACTGAAGCTTTCTTT. Its translation: CASSQQGEGTEAFF. The chain combines TRBV4-2 with TRBJ1-1, with 7 bases lining up with TRBD1. Germline-derived CDR1 and CDR2 are LGHNA and YNFKEQ. After removal of 2 bases from V and 4 bases from J, the junction contained 4 bases not matched to a gene. The CDR3 totals 14 residues.

The chain has TRBV2 and TRBJ1-4; D gene ambiguous. Between the trimmed V and J ends, which lost 5 bases and 8 bases, there was a span of 18 bases. The CDR3 sequence is 15 residues long. CDR1 and CDR2 from the germline V gene are SNHLY and FYNNEI. The CDR3 bases are TGTGCCAGCAGTACCCGGACTGCATCTGGCGAAAAACTGTTTTTT. It specifies CASSTRTASGEKLFF.

This clonotype showed up just a few times. The CDR3 DNA reads as TGTGCCAGCAGCGAAGGGACAGGGGTTGGAGCTTTCTTT. Residues: CASSEGTGVGAFF. The chain couples TRBV7-8 to TRBJ1-1; TRBD1 aligns across 10 bases. CDR3 size: 13 residues. From germline, CDR1 is SGHVS and CDR2 FQNEAQ. Trimming took 5 bases from V and 10 from J; bases not matched to a gene: 7.

The chain combines TRBV4-2 with TRBJ2-2, with TRBD2 matching over 14 bases. Losses at the gene ends were 0 bases for V and 6 bases for J; bases not matched to a gene: 3. Per germline, CDR1 LGHNA and CDR2 YNFKEQ. There are 17 residues in the CDR3. CDR3 sequence reads: CASSQDWTSGRPGELFF. The CDR3 nucleotides are TGTGCCAGCAGCCAAGATTGGACTAGCGGGAGGCCCGGGGAGCTGTTTTTT.

This clonotype turned up a few times. The rearrangement joins TRBV5-1 to TRBJ2-1; 8 nucleotides match TRBD2. This CDR3 is 16 amino acids long. The V segment lost 4 bases and the J segment 5 bases; nucleotides outside the gene matches: 11. CDR1 is SGHRS, CDR2 YFSETQ, per germline. The CDR3 coding sequence is TGCGCCAGCAGCCAACGGTCTAGCGGGTGGGACAATGAGCAGTTCTTC. Encoded protein: CASSQRSSGWDNEQFF.

The J gene is TRBJ1-6, the V gene TRBV10-3; D call uncertain. CDR1 ENHRY and CDR2 SYGVKD come from the germline V gene. The germline V and J ends were trimmed by 4 bases and 7 bases, with 8 bases remaining between them. CDR3 length: 13 amino acids. CDR3 coding DNA: TGTGCCATCAGTGCGGACGGGAATTCACCCCTCCACTTT. Protein: CAISADGNSPLHF.